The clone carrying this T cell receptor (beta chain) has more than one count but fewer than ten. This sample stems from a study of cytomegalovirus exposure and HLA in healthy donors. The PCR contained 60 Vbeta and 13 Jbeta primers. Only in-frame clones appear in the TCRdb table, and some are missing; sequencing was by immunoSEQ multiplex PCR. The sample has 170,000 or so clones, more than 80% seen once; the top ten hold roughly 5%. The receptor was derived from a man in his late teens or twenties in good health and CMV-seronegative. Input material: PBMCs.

The CDR3 DNA sequence: TGTGCCAGCAGTTTTTCCGGGACAGGGGGCTCGGGCTATGGCTACACCTTC. It specifies CASSFSGTGGSGYGYTF. The genes are TRBV28 and TRBJ1-2; 12 bases agree with TRBD1. CDR3 length equals 17 residues. With 3 bases clipped from V and 4 bases from J, the junction kept 9 bases outside the gene matches. Looked up from germline, CDR1 is MDHEN and CDR2 is SYDVKM.